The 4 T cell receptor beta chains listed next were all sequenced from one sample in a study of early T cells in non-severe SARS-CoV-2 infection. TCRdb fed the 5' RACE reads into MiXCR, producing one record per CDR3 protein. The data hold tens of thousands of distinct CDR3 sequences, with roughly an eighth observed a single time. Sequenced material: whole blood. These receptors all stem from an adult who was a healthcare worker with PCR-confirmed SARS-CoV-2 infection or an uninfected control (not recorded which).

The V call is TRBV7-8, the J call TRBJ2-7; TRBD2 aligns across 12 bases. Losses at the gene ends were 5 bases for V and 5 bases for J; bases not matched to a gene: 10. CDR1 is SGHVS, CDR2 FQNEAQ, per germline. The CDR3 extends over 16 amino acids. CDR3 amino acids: CASSRGLAGIGHEQYF. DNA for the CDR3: TGTGCCAGCAGCAGGGGACTAGCGGGTATTGGGCACGAGCAGTACTTC. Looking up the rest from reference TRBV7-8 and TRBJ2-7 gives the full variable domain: GAGVSQSPRYKVAKRGQDVALRCDPISGHVSLFWYQQALGQGPEFLTYFQNEAQLDKSGLPSDRFFAERPEGSVSTLKIQRTQQEDSAVYLCASSRGLAGIGHEQYFGPGTRLTVT.

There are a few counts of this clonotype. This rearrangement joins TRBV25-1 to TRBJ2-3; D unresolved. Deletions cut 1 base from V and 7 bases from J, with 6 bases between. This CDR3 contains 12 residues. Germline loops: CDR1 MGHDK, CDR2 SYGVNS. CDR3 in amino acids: CASSEFVHTQYF. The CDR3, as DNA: TGTGCCAGCAGTGAATTCGTTCATACGCAGTATTTT. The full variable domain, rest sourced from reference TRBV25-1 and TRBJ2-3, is EADIYQTPRYLVIGTGKKITLECSQTMGHDKMYWYQQDPGMELHLIHYSYGVNSTEKGDLSSESTVSRIRTEHFPLTLESARPSHTSQYLCASSEFVHTQYFGPGTRLTVL.

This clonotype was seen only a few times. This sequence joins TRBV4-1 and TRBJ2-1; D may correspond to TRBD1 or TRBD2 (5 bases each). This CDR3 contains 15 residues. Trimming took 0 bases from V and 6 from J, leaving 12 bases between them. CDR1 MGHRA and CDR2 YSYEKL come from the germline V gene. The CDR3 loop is CASSQDGGLLNEQFF. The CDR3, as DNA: TGCGCCAGCAGCCAAGATGGGGGTCTCCTCAATGAGCAGTTCTTC.

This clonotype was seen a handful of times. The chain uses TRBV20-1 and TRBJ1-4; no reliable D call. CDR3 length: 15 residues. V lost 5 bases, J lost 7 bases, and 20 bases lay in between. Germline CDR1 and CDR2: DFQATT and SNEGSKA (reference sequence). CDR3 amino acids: CSAFPRGGGGEKLFF. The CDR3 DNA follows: TGCAGTGCTTTTCCTCGAGGAGGAGGAGGTGAAAAACTGTTTTTT.